Listed here is a single TCR beta chain. Its cognate antigen is unknown. Sequencing was performed with immunoSEQ multiplex PCR; in TCRdb, only in-frame clones are kept and a portion is missing. Among about 120,000 clones listed, around nine tenths were seen once. Deletions cut 5 bases from V and 4 bases from J, with 9 bases between. Germline V gene sequence: CDR1 SGHTA, CDR2 FQGTGA. The CDR3 consists of 13 residues. The data are from a study of T cell responses to AZD1222 COVID-19 vaccine. Points from the study as a whole: In a largely white British group with more females than males, clonal diversity was possibly underestimated. Compared with day 0, the breadth and depth of the Spike-specific TCR repertoire rose significantly after two doses of AZD1222. Seropositivity was recorded at baseline in only a handful of AZD1222 recipients. Epitopes outside B.1.351 and B.1.1.7 mutated regions reportedly drew nearly half of spike TCRs.

The chain employs TRBV7-3 and TRBJ1-3; no reliable D call. The TCR sequence derives from an adult in good health. The sample was peripheral blood, taken on day 0 of AZD1222 vaccination. CDR3 amino acids: CASSLAGGNTIYF. DNA of the CDR3: TGTGCCAGCAGCCTAGCGGGCGGAAACACCATATATTTT.